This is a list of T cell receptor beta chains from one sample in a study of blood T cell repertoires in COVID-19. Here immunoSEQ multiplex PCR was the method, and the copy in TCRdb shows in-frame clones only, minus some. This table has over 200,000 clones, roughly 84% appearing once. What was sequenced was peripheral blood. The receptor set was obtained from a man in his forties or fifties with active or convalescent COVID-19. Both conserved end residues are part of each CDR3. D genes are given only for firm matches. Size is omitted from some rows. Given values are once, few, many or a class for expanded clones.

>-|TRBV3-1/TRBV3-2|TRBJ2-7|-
TGTGCCAGCAGCCAAGAAGGACTCTCCTACGAGCAGTACTTC
CASSQEGLSYEQYF
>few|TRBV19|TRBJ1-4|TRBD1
TGTGCCAGTAACATGGGACAGGGATATGAAAAACTGTTTTTT
CASNMGQGYEKLFF
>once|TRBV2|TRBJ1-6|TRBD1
TGTGCCAGCACCCGGGACAGGGGTTCACCCCTCCACTTT
CASTRDRGSPLHF
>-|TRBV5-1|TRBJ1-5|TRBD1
TGCGCCAGCAGCTTGGACAGGGGGCGAAACACGAGGGCTCAGCCCCAGCATTTT
CASSLDRGRNTRAQPQHF
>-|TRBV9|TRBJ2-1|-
TGTGCCAGCAGCGCGGGAGCGTTCTACAATGAGCAGTTCTTC
CASSAGAFYNEQFF
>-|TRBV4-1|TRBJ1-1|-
TGCGCCAGCAGCCTCTCGGTCAGTGGAGGACCAGAAGCTTTCTTT
CASSLSVSGGPEAFF
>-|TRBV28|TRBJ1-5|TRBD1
TGTGCCAGCAGTTTAGACAGGGGAATTTATCAGCCCCAGCATTTT
CASSLDRGIYQPQHF
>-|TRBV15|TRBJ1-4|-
TGTGCCACCAGCAGAGGCACTGAGATCGAAAAACTGTTTTTT
CATSRGTEIEKLFF
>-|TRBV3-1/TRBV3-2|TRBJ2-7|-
TGTGCCAGCAGCCAAGGATTTCCGATTTACACCTACGAGCAGTACTTC
CASSQGFPIYTYEQYF
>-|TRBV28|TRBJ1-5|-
TGTGCCAGCAGTTGGCTGAGCAATCAGCCCCAGCATTTT
CASSWLSNQPQHF
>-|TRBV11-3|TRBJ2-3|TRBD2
TGTGCCAGCAGCCCACTAGCGGGGGACACAGATACGCAGTATTTT
CASSPLAGDTDTQYF
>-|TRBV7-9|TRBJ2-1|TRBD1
TGTGCCAGCAGCTTAGAAGGGGGCGATGAGCAGTTCTTC
CASSLEGGDEQFF
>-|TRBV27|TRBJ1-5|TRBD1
TGTGCCAGCAGCAAAGACAGGGGAAATCAGCCCCAGCATTTT
CASSKDRGNQPQHF
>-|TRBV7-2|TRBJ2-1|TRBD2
TGTGCCAGCAGCGCGTCCGGGACTAGCGCCAATGAGCAGTTCTTC
CASSASGTSANEQFF
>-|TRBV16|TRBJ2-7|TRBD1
TGTGCCAGCAGCCAATCGGGACAGGGATCCTACGAGCAGTACTTC
CASSQSGQGSYEQYF
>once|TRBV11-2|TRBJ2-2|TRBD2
TGTGCCAGCAGCAGACTAGCGACGAACACCGGGGAGCTGTTTTTT
CASSRLATNTGELFF
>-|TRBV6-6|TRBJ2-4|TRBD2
TGTGCCAGCAGTCCCGGGACTAGCGGGAGAATTCCCCAAAACATTCAGTACTTC
CASSPGTSGRIPQNIQYF
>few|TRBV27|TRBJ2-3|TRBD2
TGTGCCAGCAGTCACCGACTAGCGGTAGGGGGGGATACGCAGTATTTT
CASSHRLAVGGDTQYF
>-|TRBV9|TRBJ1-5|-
TGTGCCAGCAGCCCTGGTACAGGGCCCCAGCCCCAGCATTTT
CASSPGTGPQPQHF
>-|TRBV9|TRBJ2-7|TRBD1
TGTGCCAGCAGCCCCCGGACAGGTTTCTACGAGCAGTACTTC
CASSPRTGFYEQYF
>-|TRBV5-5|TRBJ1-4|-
TGTGCCAGCAGCCCGGGGGTAGAGCCAACTAATGAAAAACTGTTTTTT
CASSPGVEPTNEKLFF
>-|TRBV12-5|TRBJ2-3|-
TGTGCTAGTGGTTCAGGACTAACTGGAAGCACAGATACGCAGTATTTT
CASGSGLTGSTDTQYF
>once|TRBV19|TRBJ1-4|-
TGTGCCAGTAGTTCCTACGCAGGAGGGAAACTGTTTTTT
CASSSYAGGKLFF
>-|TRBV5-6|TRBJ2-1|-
TGTGCCAGCAGTATACTCTCCTACAATGAGCAGTTCTTC
CASSILSYNEQFF
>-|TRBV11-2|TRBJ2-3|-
TGTGCCAGCAGCGCATCGGGGCTAGCGTTTAACACAGATACGCAGTATTTT
CASSASGLAFNTDTQYF
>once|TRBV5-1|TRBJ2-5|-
TGCGCCAGCAGCTTGATGCGGGTGGAGACCCAGTACTTC
CASSLMRVETQYF
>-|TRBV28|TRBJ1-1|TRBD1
TGTGCCAGCAGTCGGCTCGACAGGGTGGCTGAAGCTTTCTTT
CASSRLDRVAEAFF
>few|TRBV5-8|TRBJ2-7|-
TGTGCCAGCAGCTTGCACATCTCCTACGAGCAGTACTTC
CASSLHISYEQYF
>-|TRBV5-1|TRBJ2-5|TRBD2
TGCGCCAGCAGCTTACAAGCGGGGTGGACCCAGTACTTC
CASSLQAGWTQYF
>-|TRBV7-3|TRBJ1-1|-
TGTGCCAGCAGCGCCGACACAATGAACACTGAAGCTTTCTTT
CASSADTMNTEAFF
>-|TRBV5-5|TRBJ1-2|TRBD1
TGTGCCAGCAGCTTATTGGGGGCCAGGGGGAGCGAGAGCTATGGCTACACCTTC
CASSLLGARGSESYGYTF
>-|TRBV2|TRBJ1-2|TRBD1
TGTGCCAGCAGTGAATTACAGGGGACCTATGGCTACACCTTC
CASSELQGTYGYTF